This TCR beta chain stems from a study of blood T cells in healthy people across ages. A second about 7 to 12 cycle PCR used barcoded and J-beta primers. MiXCR, applied by TCRdb to the 5' RACE reads, yields one record per CDR3 protein. The profile shows 650,000 to 800,000 distinct CDR3 sequences, roughly 44% of them singletons. The sample holds a few counts of this clonotype. The germline V gene has CDR1 SGHAT and CDR2 FQNNGV. The CDR3 consists of 15 residues. V lost 1 base and J lost 9; bases outside the gene matches: 7. The J gene is TRBJ1-2, the V gene TRBV11-2, with TRBD1 matching over 11 bases. This TCR was recovered from a man aged 55 to 70 in good health. The sample was blood. As DNA, the CDR3 is TGTGCCAGCAGCTTAGCTGGACAGGGGGCGCACAGCTACACCTTC. It translates to CASSLAGQGAHSYTF.